This note documents a single T cell receptor (beta chain) sequence. Antigen: not known. A quantity of 0.5 to 1 ug RNA underwent reverse transcription using random hexamers. Amplification of the TCR beta CDR3 was carried out by immunoSEQ multiplex PCR, which spanned a total of 54 Vbeta and 13 Jbeta segments. TCRdb itself ran the immunoSEQ multiplex PCR reads through MiXCR, one entry per CDR3 protein. The sample records approximately 260,000 distinct CDR3 sequences, about 96% being singletons. These data originate in a study of CD8 T cells in Susac syndrome. Study-wide findings and caveats: The CD4+ T cell repertoire of patients with Susac syndrome showed no detectable clonal expansion.

The CDR3 runs to 15 residues. J lost 8 bases, V lost 6 bases, and 12 bases had no gene match. Germline CDR1 is DFQATT and CDR2 is SNEGSKA (reference sequence). The TCR originated in a human donor with Susac syndrome. This chain uses TRBV20-1 with TRBJ2-4; the match to TRBD2 covers 11 bases. Material: CD4+ T cells from PBMCs. The CDR3 DNA reads as TGCAGTGCGAAAAGTAGCGGGGGGGAGAAGGACATTCAGTACTTC. Translation: CSAKSSGGEKDIQYF.